The 14 T cell receptor beta chains given below trace back to one sample, sequenced in a study of T-cell memory formation after mild COVID-19. Each CDR3 protein gets one entry after TCRdb re-called the 5' RACE reads with MiXCR. This table holds under 300,000 distinct CDR3 sequences, roughly 8% found once. Sequencing used PBMCs or a T cell subset sorted from them (not recorded which). Receptor source: a young man who had mild COVID-19 (a few samples of this study predate the infection). Cell type and time point are not known.

In its sample, this clonotype was seen a few times. The CDR3 spells CAEGEASTDTQYF. The CDR3 DNA reads TGTGCCGAAGGAGAGGCCAGCACAGATACGCAGTATTTT. The V and J genes are TRBV10-3 and TRBJ2-3; D remains ambiguous. Looked up from germline, CDR1 is ENHRY and CDR2 is SYGVKD. The CDR3 has 13 residues. Trimming cost V 11 bases and J 0 bases, with 12 bases left between them.

The chain carries TRBV20-1 and TRBJ2-5; possible D gene TRBD2, 5 bases. This CDR3 spans 13 amino acids. The germline V gene encodes CDR1 DFQATT and CDR2 SNEGSKA (reference sequence). V lost 6 bases to trimming and J lost 4 bases, with 15 bases between them. The CDR3, as DNA: TGCAGTGCAAGGACGGACTGGGGAGAGACCCAGTACTTC. Its translation is CSARTDWGETQYF.

This clonotype has a handful of counts. The chain combines TRBV24-1 with TRBJ1-2; D perhaps matches TRBD1 (5 bases). This CDR3 is 15 amino acids long. Germline values: CDR1 KGHDR, CDR2 SFDVKD. Trimming took off 4 bases at V and 0 bases at J, with 11 bases between the two ends. CDR3 amino acids: CATSDSGTANYGYTF. DNA of the CDR3: TGTGCCACCAGTGACTCCGGGACGGCTAACTATGGCTACACCTTC.

The sample holds a few counts of this clonotype. The chain carries TRBV29-1 and TRBJ2-3; 12 bases map to TRBD1. Germline values: CDR1 SQVTM, CDR2 ANQGSEA. CDR3 size: 16 residues. V trimming: 3 bases; J trimming: 4 bases; junction bases outside the gene matches: 8. The CDR3 region has the DNA TGCAGCGTTGAGAGGGGACAGGGGGCTAGTGCAGATACGCAGTATTTT. It translates to CSVERGQGASADTQYF.

This clonotype has a count of ten or more. The gene calls are TRBV15 and TRBJ2-2; no clear D. Trimming removed 1 base from V and 8 bases from J, with 5 bases in between. Per germline, CDR1 LNHNV and CDR2 YYDKDF (reference sequence). This CDR3 is 12 amino acids long. The CDR3 DNA sequence: TGTGCCACCAGCAGAGCGGGTGGGGAGCTGTTTTTT. Translation gives CATSRAGGELFF.

This chain connects TRBV7-6 to TRBJ2-3, with 11 positions matching TRBD2. CDR1 SGHVS and CDR2 FNYEAQ come from the germline V gene. Trimming at V came to 5 bases and at J to 1 base, leaving 5 bases not matched to a gene. This CDR3 spans 16 amino acids. The CDR3 protein is CASSNLTSGGTDTQYF. The DNA of the CDR3 is TGTGCCAGCAGCAACTTGACTAGCGGGGGCACAGATACGCAGTATTTT.

The chain couples TRBV15 to TRBJ1-1; TRBD1 is a possible D gene (6 bases). V dropped 4 bases and J dropped 0 bases, with 12 bases sitting between them. CDR1 LNHNV and CDR2 YYDKDF come from the germline V gene (reference sequence). CDR3 size: 15 residues. The CDR3 coding sequence is TGTGCCACCAGCACCCAACAGGGTTTGAACACTGAAGCTTTCTTT. Its protein product is CATSTQQGLNTEAFF. Full variable domain (missing parts from reference TRBV15 and TRBJ1-1): DAMVIQNPRYQVTQFGKPVTLSCSQTLNHNVMYWYQQKSSQAPKLLFHYYDKDFNNEADTPDNFQSRRPNTSFCFLDIRSPGLGDTAMYLCATSTQQGLNTEAFFGQGTRLTVV.

This clonotype was seen many times. As DNA, the CDR3 is TGTGCCAGCAGCTTCATCGGGACAGGTAGCACAGATACGCAGTATTTT. Its protein product is CASSFIGTGSTDTQYF. This chain links TRBV7-2 with TRBJ2-3; 8 nucleotides match TRBD1. With 3 bases clipped from V and 0 bases from J, the junction kept 5 bases outside the gene matches. This CDR3 spans 16 amino acids. Germline-derived CDR1 and CDR2 are SGHTA and FQGNSA.

The rearrangement links TRBV24-1 to TRBJ2-1; D gene unclear. Trimming took 2 bases from V and 11 from J, leaving 9 bases between them. This CDR3 has 12 amino acids. Germline values: CDR1 KGHDR, CDR2 SFDVKD. CDR3 nucleotides: TGTGCCACCAGTGATTCCCAATATAAGCAGTTCTTC. Protein sequence: CATSDSQYKQFF.

This clonotype occurred many times. The chain is built from TRBV28 and TRBJ2-3; D gene unclear. Trimming removed 1 base from V and 6 bases from J, with 5 bases in between. Germline V gene sequence: CDR1 MDHEN, CDR2 SYDVKM. This CDR3 has 12 amino acids. CDR3 nucleotide sequence: TGTGCCAGCAGTTTATTCGGGGATACGCAGTATTTT. It is translated as CASSLFGDTQYF.

The sample holds a few counts of this clonotype. This chain connects TRBV9 to TRBJ2-2, with D possibly being TRBD2 (5 bases). The CDR3 runs to 14 residues. Germline lookup yields CDR1 SGDLS and CDR2 YYNGEE. The ends were cut back, 2 bases at V and 3 bases at J, with 8 bases in the middle. CDR3 in DNA: TGTGCCAGCAGCGTGAGCGGTTACACCGGGGAGCTGTTTTTT. Translated, it gives CASSVSGYTGELFF.

Many counts were recorded for this clonotype. The V gene is TRBV5-1, the J gene TRBJ2-7; the D gene is possibly TRBD2 (6 bases). Trimming left V 0 bases short and J 7 bases short, with 11 bases between. This CDR3 comprises 13 residues. Per germline, CDR1 SGHRS and CDR2 YFSETQ. The CDR3 sequence is CASSLGLVSEQYF. The CDR3 region has the DNA TGCGCCAGCAGCTTGGGACTAGTGTCTGAGCAGTACTTC.

This clonotype was recorded a few times. This chain uses TRBV5-1 with TRBJ2-1, with D possibly called TRBD1 or TRBD2 (5 bases each). This CDR3 is 14 amino acids long. V lost 4 bases to trimming and J lost 8 bases, with 16 bases between them. Germline CDR1 and CDR2: SGHRS and YFSETQ. The CDR3 here is CASSRPVGDDEQFF. The CDR3 DNA reads TGCGCCAGCAGCCGCCCCGTAGGGGACGATGAGCAGTTCTTC. The full variable domain, with the rest looked up from reference TRBV5-1 and TRBJ2-1, is KAGVTQTPRYLIKTRGQQVTLSCSPISGHRSVSWYQQTPGQGLQFLFEYFSETQRNKGNFPGRFSGRQFSNSRSEMNVSTLELGDSALYLCASSRPVGDDEQFFGPGTRLTVL.

This clonotype was observed a handful of times. The CDR3 sequence is CSAGAGGAKNIQYF. The CDR3 nucleotides read TGCAGTGCTGGGGCCGGGGGGGCCAAAAACATTCAGTACTTC. V and J are TRBV20-1 and TRBJ2-4, with 7 bases fitting TRBD2. V was clipped by 5 bases and J by 1 base; unmatched bases: 5. Germline V lookup: CDR1 DFQATT, CDR2 SNEGSKA (reference sequence). CDR3 length: 14 amino acids.